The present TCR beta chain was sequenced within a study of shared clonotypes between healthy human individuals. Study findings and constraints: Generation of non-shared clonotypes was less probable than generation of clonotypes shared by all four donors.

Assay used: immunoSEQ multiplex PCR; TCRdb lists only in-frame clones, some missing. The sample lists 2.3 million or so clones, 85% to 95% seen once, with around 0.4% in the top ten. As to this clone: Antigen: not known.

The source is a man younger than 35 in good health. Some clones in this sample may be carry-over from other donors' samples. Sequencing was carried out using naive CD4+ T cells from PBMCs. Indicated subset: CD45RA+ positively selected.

The CDR3 nucleotides read TGTGCCAGCAACGGACAGTTTAGGTTCACCGGGGAGCTGTTTTTT. Its protein product is CASNGQFRFTGELFF. The J gene is TRBJ2-2, the V gene TRBV6-1; TRBD1 might be the D (6 bases). The V gene lost 7 bases and the J gene lost 4 bases, with 16 bases spanning the gap. There are 15 residues in the CDR3. The germline V gene has CDR1 MNHNS and CDR2 SASEGT.